These T cell receptor beta chains were read from a single sample in a study of T cells in localized non-small cell lung cancer. Clones were read by immunoSEQ multiplex PCR, and TCRdb kept only the in-frame ones, dropping some. The sample has about 33,000 clones, over 80% seen once. Material: peripheral blood, obtained before any cancer treatment. The receptors originated from a female donor of 60 years or more with stage I lung adenocarcinoma. Each CDR3 is given with its conserved first and last residue. A D gene is named only where the DNA matches it firmly. Only part of the rows carry a size: once, few, many, or a class if the clone is expanded.

d_call j_call clone_size v_call cdr3_nt cdr3_aa
TRBD1 TRBJ1-1 - TRBV19 TGTGCCACCAGACAGGGGGCCTACGGCATGAACACTGAAGCTTTCTTT CATRQGAYGMNTEAFF
- TRBJ1-5 - TRBV4-3 TGCGCCAGCAGCCCCAATAGGGGTGGCAATCAGCCCCAGCATTTT CASSPNRGGNQPQHF
TRBD1 TRBJ1-1 - TRBV25-1 TGTGCCAGCAGTCCGGGACAGTTGAACACTGAAGCTTTCTTT CASSPGQLNTEAFF
TRBD1 TRBJ2-7 - TRBV7-9 TGTGCCAGCAGCTTAAGAACAGGGGGCACCTACGAGCAGTACTTC CASSLRTGGTYEQYF
TRBD1 TRBJ1-2 - TRBV11-1 TGTGCCAGCAGCTTCACAGGGGGCCAAACTAACTATGGCTACACCTTC CASSFTGGQTNYGYTF
- TRBJ1-1 - TRBV6-6 TGTGCCAGCAGATTTTCAGAGAACACTGAAGCTTTCTTT CASRFSENTEAFF
- TRBJ1-2 - TRBV30 TGTGCGGCGAAGGGCACCGACTATGGCTACACCTTC CAAKGTDYGYTF
- TRBJ1-4 once TRBV30 TGTGCCTGGAGTGTACGAGGGGGGCTGGGTGAAAAACTGTTTTTT CAWSVRGGLGEKLFF
- TRBJ1-1 - TRBV28 TGTGCCAGCAGTCCAGAGTACGGGTCGGGGGGCCCTGAAGCTTTCTTT CASSPEYGSGGPEAFF
- TRBJ1-4 once TRBV6-1 TGTGCCAGCCTCAGGAGTATAGGGGTTAATGAAAAACTGTTTTTT CASLRSIGVNEKLFF
- TRBJ1-5 - TRBV7-2 TGTGCCAGCAGCTTTGGGGCCGAGGGGGGCTGGAGCAATCAGCCCCAGCATTTT CASSFGAEGGWSNQPQHF
TRBD1 TRBJ1-5 - TRBV5-1 TGCGCCAGCAGCTTGACGGGACAGGTAAATCAGCCCCAGCATTTT CASSLTGQVNQPQHF
- TRBJ1-1 - TRBV6-5 TGTGCCAGCGTCGTGCAAATTGGGTCTGAAGCTTTCTTT CASVVQIGSEAFF
TRBD1 TRBJ1-1 few TRBV30 TGTGCCTGGGGACAGGGGGCTAGGGCGAACACTGAAGCTTTCTTT CAWGQGARANTEAFF
- TRBJ1-1 - TRBV9 TGTGCCAGCAGCGTAGATCTGAACACTGAAGCTTTCTTT CASSVDLNTEAFF
- TRBJ1-5 - TRBV5-1 TGCGCCAGCAGCCCTCTACAGGGTCAGCCCCAGCATTTT CASSPLQGQPQHF
TRBD2 TRBJ2-7 - TRBV25-1 TGTGCCATCCAGGGACTAGCCTACTACGAGCAGTACTTC CAIQGLAYYEQYF
- TRBJ1-2 - TRBV15 TGTGCCACCAGCACCCGACACTCTCTATATGGCTACACCTTC CATSTRHSLYGYTF
- TRBJ1-1 - TRBV5-4 TGTGCCAGCAGCTTGGGCGGAGCGAACACTGAAGCTTTCTTT CASSLGGANTEAFF
- TRBJ1-5 - TRBV7-2 TGTGCCAGCAGCTTAGGGGGCTCCGGTCAGCCCCAGCATTTT CASSLGGSGQPQHF
- TRBJ2-3 - TRBV30 TGTGCCTGGAGGGAACTAGCTATGGATACGCAGTATTTT CAWRELAMDTQYF
- TRBJ1-5 - TRBV19 TGTGCCAGTAGTTATGGGTGGGCATCAAATCAGCCCCAGCATTTT CASSYGWASNQPQHF
- TRBJ1-1 - TRBV2 TGTGCCAGCAGGTTTAGGGCCTTGGGCACTGAAGCTTTCTTT CASRFRALGTEAFF
- TRBJ1-3 - TRBV5-1 TGCGCCAGCAGCTTGGGGCCTCAGGGCTCTGGAAACACCATATATTTT CASSLGPQGSGNTIYF
- TRBJ2-3 - TRBV6-5 TGTGCCAGCAGCACAGTACTTACAGATACGCAGTATTTT CASSTVLTDTQYF
- TRBJ1-1 once TRBV5-1 TGCGCCAGCAGCTACAGGGATGACACTGAAGCTTTCTTT CASSYRDDTEAFF
- TRBJ1-5 - TRBV27 TGTGCCAGCAGTTTGTCCGGTAATCAGCCCCAGCATTTT CASSLSGNQPQHF
- TRBJ1-2 - TRBV5-1 TGCGCCAGCAGCGACAGTTATGGCTACACCTTC CASSDSYGYTF
- TRBJ1-2 - TRBV7-8 TGTGCCAGCAGCTTAAGTACAGGGCCTCCCTATGGCTACACCTTC CASSLSTGPPYGYTF
- TRBJ1-2 - TRBV5-4 TGTGCCAGCAGCTTGGAGGCAGGAATGCATGGCTACACCTTC CASSLEAGMHGYTF
TRBD2 TRBJ2-1 - TRBV7-3 TGTGCCAGCAGCGGATCTAGCGGGAAGAACTACAATGAGCAGTTCTTC CASSGSSGKNYNEQFF
- TRBJ2-5 - TRBV2 TGTGCCAGCAATTCGGGGCGCCAAGAGACCCAGTACTTC CASNSGRQETQYF
- TRBJ1-1 - TRBV6-6 TGTGCCAGCAGTTACTCGGGGGGAAGCACTGAAGCTTTCTTT CASSYSGGSTEAFF
TRBD2 TRBJ2-1 - TRBV5-1 TGCGCCAGCAGCTCAAGCGGGGGGGCCCTCAATGAGCAGTTCTTC CASSSSGGALNEQFF
- TRBJ2-2 - TRBV7-8 TGTGCCAGCAGCTTAGTCGCGGGGAACACCGGGGAGCTGTTTTTT CASSLVAGNTGELFF
- TRBJ2-6 - TRBV7-8 TGTGCCAGCAGCTCCGACAGGAGTCTCTCTGGGGCCAACGTCCTGACTTTC CASSSDRSLSGANVLTF
- TRBJ2-1 - TRBV28 TGTGCCAGCAGTTTCTCCGGGGGTCGTAATGAGCAGTTCTTC CASSFSGGRNEQFF
TRBD1 TRBJ1-2 once TRBV7-2 TGTGCCAGCAGCTTGGGACAGGGGGCGGGTGGCTACACCTTC CASSLGQGAGGYTF
- TRBJ1-4 - TRBV6-1 TGTGCCAGCAGTGCCCCGACCCCGGGGGGTGAAAAACTGTTTTTT CASSAPTPGGEKLFF
- TRBJ1-2 - TRBV4-3 TGCGCCAGCAGCCAAGATTGGCGTTCCGGCTATGGCTACACCTTC CASSQDWRSGYGYTF
- TRBJ2-7 - TRBV10-1 TGCGCCAGCAGTGAGTTGAGGGGTCTCGGCGAGCAGTACTTC CASSELRGLGEQYF
TRBD1 TRBJ2-3 - TRBV6-5 TGTGCCACCGGACAGGGCGCAGATACGCAGTATTTT CATGQGADTQYF
- TRBJ1-5 - TRBV7-9 TGTGCCAGCAGCTTAAGTTCGGGTGCCAATCAGCCCCAGCATTTT CASSLSSGANQPQHF
- TRBJ2-1 - TRBV5-1 TGCGCCAGCAGCTTGGTCGCTGGTCAGGGGACTGAGCAGTTCTTC CASSLVAGQGTEQFF
TRBD2 TRBJ2-7 - TRBV27 TGTGCCAGCAGTTTGCTAGCGGGGGGTTACGAGCAGTACTTC CASSLLAGGYEQYF